The sample holds one count of the clone carrying this T cell receptor beta chain. V was clipped by 2 bases and J by 5 bases; unmatched bases: 10. There are 16 residues in the CDR3. In germline, CDR1 is ENHRY, CDR2 SYGVKD. Per the original methods: Estimates of nucleated cell counts were drawn from the amplification of reference gene primers. Repertoires were generated with immunoSEQ multiplex PCR, while TCRdb's copy carries only in-frame clones and drops some. D and trimming come from the DNA, and the V and J calls and clone size come from that table. There are about 100,000 clones in the sample; 88% occur only once, and approximately 10% lies in the top ten. This record belongs to a study of blood T cell repertoires in COVID-19. Study-level information: Acute-phase and convalescent COVID-19 samples originated in the United States, Italy and Spain. PBMCs, B-cell-depleted T cells, or T cells were the source of the cDNA or gDNA that made up the material.

Specimen: peripheral blood. The chain carries TRBV10-3 and TRBJ2-7; 9 positions match TRBD2. This TCR came from a man at least 80 years old with acute or convalescent COVID-19. CDR3 nucleotides: TGTGCCATCAGTGAGGCTAGCGGGACGATGTCCCACGAGCAGTACTTC. This translates into CAISEASGTMSHEQYF.